This TCR beta chain was sequenced in a study (dated by TCRdb to 2016 to 2017). CDR1 and CDR2 (SNHLY, FYNNEI) derive from the germline V gene. For this chain, trimming is 4 bases at the V end and 11 bases at the J end, and the number of junction bases without a gene match is 11. The CDR3 covers 14 residues, taking in both the cysteine and the phenylalanine. Only the CDR3 region is kept as DNA, spanning 42 bases read in frame from base 1. This clonotype was found many times. The target of this receptor is not known. Base-call qualities are not available, and no considerably larger clone is one nucleotide away. The library relied on RT-PCR. The sequencer was an Illumina MiSeq. The public reads were quality trimmed at Q25 with fastp and then assembled into clones with MiXCR by TCRdb, keeping productive beta chains. All rows with the same CDR3 protein become a single entry with the most common DNA and genes. Here the sample has about 680,000 distinct CDR3 sequences; 14% occur a single time. Clones ranked in the top ten supply 3.6% of the sample.

Recombination joined TRBV2 with TRBJ2-5; the junction holds 9 bases that match TRBD1. What was sequenced was memory CD4+ T cells from blood. The clonotype originates from a female donor in good health, serving as a healthy control. In nucleotide form, the sequence is TGTGCCAGCAGTGGTCCGGGACAGGGACAACGGCAGTACTTC. Its amino acids are CASSGPGQGQRQYF. When the CDR3 is completed using the reference TRBV2 and TRBJ2-5 genes on either side, the full variable domain is EPEVTQTPSHQVTQMGQEVILRCVPISNHLYFYWYRQILGQKVEFLVSFYNNEISEKSEIFDDQFSVERPDGSNFTLKIRSTKLEDSAMYFCASSGPGQGQRQYFGPGTRLLVL.